This TCR beta chain was sequenced during a study of blood T cell repertoires in COVID-19. V gave up 10 bases and J gave up 4 bases; unmatched junction bases: 10. The CDR3 consists of 15 residues. The germline CDR1 and CDR2 sequences are MNHEY and SVGAGI. The method was immunoSEQ multiplex PCR; TCRdb's version includes in-frame clones alone and lacks a portion of them. Of fewer than 300,000 clones listed, 75% to 95% were seen once; the top ten hold 0.95% to 1.3%. Source material: PBMCs or T cells enriched from blood (not recorded which). The chain combines TRBV6-5 with TRBJ2-1; 10 bases are a match to TRBD2. This receptor was identified in a woman between 25 and 40 years old who had recovered from COVID-19. For the CDR3, the DNA is TGTGCCACCAACGTAGCGGGAGGTAAATACAATGAGCAGTTCTTC. The encoded protein is CATNVAGGKYNEQFF.